A single sample gave rise to the 3 T cell receptor beta chains below, sequenced in a study of blood T cell repertoires in COVID-19. Clones were sequenced by immunoSEQ multiplex PCR, and TCRdb holds only the in-frame ones, with some missing. The sample has 100,000 or so clones; roughly nine tenths are singletons. The sequencing sample was made of peripheral blood. These receptors all stem from a woman older than 75 with acute or convalescent COVID-19.

This sequence joins TRBV7-2 and TRBJ2-5; D gene ambiguous. CDR1 is SGHTA, CDR2 FQGNSA, per germline. CDR3 length equals 15 residues. Trimming pared 1 base from V and 4 bases from J, leaving 13 bases between. The CDR3 DNA reads as TGTGCCAGCAGCTTAGTCCGGGTACCTAGAGAGACCCAGTACTTC. Residues: CASSLVRVPRETQYF.

The chain is built from TRBV28 and TRBJ2-3; D gene unclear. Trimming removed 1 base at V and 2 bases at J, with 7 bases between. The CDR3 has 14 amino acids. Germline CDR1 MDHEN, CDR2 SYDVKM. As DNA, the CDR3 is TGTGCCAGCAGTTTATTGCTACTCACAGATACGCAGTATTTT. Amino acids: CASSLLLLTDTQYF.

The chain is built from TRBV7-9 and TRBJ1-2; D may be TRBD1 (6 bases). Trimming cost V 6 bases and J 8 bases, with 19 bases left between them. The CDR3 runs to 14 residues. The germline gives CDR1 SEHNR, CDR2 FQNEAQ (reference sequence). As DNA, the CDR3 is TGTGCCAGCAGAGATGCAGAGGACAGAACAGGCTACACCTTC. Translation: CASRDAEDRTGYTF.